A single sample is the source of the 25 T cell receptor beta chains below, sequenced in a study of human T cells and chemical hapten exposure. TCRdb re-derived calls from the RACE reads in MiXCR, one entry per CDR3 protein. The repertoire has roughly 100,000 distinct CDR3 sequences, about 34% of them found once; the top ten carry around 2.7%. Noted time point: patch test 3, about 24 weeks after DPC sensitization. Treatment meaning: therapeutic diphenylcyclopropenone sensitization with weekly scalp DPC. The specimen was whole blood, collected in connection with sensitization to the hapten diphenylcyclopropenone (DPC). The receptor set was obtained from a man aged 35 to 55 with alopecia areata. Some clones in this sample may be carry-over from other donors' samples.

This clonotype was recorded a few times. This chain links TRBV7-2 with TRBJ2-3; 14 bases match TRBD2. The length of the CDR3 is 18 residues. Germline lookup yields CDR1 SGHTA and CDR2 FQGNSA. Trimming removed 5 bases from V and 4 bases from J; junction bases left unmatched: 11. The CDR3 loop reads CASSRGTSGSLGADTQYF. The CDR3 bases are TGTGCCAGCAGCCGAGGGACTAGCGGGAGCTTGGGGGCAGATACGCAGTATTTT. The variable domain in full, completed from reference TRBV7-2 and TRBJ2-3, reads GAGVSQSPSNKVTEKGKDVELRCDPISGHTALYWYRQSLGQGLEFLIYFQGNSAPDKSGLPSDRFSAERTGGSVSTLTIQRTQQEDSAVYLCASSRGTSGSLGADTQYFGPGTRLTVL.

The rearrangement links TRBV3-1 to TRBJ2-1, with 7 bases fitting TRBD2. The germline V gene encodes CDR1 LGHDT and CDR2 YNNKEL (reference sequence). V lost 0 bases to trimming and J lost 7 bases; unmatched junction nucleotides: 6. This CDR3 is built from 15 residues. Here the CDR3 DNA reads TGTGCCAGCAGCCAAGACGGGCGGGAGCGAAATGAGCAGTTCTTC. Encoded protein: CASSQDGRERNEQFF.

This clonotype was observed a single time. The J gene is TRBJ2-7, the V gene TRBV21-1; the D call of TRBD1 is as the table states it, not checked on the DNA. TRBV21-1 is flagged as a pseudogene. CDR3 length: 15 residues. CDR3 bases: TGTGCCAGCAGCAAGTCCGGGACAGGGGGCTCCGAGCAGTACGTC. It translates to CASSKSGTGGSEQYV.

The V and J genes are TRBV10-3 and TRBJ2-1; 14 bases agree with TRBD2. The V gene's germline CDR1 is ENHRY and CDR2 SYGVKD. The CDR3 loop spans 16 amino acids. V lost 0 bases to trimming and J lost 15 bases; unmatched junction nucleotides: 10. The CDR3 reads CAISESKGTSGSIPFF. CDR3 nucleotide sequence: TGTGCCATCAGTGAGTCTAAGGGGACTAGCGGGAGTATTCCGTTCTTC.

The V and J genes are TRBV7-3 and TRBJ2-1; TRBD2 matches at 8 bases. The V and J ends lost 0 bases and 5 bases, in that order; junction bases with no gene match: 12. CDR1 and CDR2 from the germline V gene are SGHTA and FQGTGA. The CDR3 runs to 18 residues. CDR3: CASSLTGTLTSEDNEQFF. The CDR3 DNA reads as TGTGCCAGCAGCTTAACCGGGACGCTGACTAGCGAAGACAATGAGCAGTTCTTC.

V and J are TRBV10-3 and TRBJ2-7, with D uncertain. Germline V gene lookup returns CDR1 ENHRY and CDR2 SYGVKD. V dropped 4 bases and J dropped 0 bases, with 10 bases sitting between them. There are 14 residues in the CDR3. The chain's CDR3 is CAISVGGSSYEQYV. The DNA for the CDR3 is TGTGCCATCAGTGTCGGCGGTAGCTCCTACGAGCAGTACGTC.

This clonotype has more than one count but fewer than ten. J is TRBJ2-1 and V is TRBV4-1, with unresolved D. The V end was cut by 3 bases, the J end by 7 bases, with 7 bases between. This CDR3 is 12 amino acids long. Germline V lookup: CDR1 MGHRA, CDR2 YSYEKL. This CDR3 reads CASSQVGNEQFF. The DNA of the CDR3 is TGCGCCAGCAGCCAGGTCGGAAATGAGCAGTTCTTC.

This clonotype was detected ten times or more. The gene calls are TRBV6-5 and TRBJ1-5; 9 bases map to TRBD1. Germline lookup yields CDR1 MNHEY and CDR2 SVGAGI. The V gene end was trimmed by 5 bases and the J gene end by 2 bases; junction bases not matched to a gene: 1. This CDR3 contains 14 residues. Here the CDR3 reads CASSRTGGNQPQHF. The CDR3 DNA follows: TGTGCCAGCAGTAGGACAGGGGGCAATCAGCCCCAGCATTTT.

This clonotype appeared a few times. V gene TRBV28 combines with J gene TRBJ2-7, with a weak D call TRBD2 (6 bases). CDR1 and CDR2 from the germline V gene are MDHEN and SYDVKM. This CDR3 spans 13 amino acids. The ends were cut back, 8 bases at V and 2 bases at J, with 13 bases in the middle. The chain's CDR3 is CASGQTSPYEQYF. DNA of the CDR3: TGTGCCAGCGGCCAGACTAGTCCCTACGAGCAGTACTTC.

CDR3 protein: CASSLAGNDEQYV. CDR3 DNA sequence: TGTGCCAGCAGCTTAGCGGGGAACGACGAGCAGTACGTC. The chain couples TRBV7-9 to TRBJ2-7, with D unresolved. Germline CDR1 is SEHNR and CDR2 is FQNEAQ (reference sequence). Deletions cut 0 bases from V and 5 bases from J, with 8 bases between. This CDR3 spans 13 amino acids.

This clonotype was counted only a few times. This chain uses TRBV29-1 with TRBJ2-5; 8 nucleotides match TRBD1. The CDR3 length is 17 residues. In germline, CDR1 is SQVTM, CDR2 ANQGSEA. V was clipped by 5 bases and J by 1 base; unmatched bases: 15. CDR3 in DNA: TGCAGCGTTAGGTTATTTCGGGACAGGAAGCTCCAAGAGACCCAGTACTTC. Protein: CSVRLFRDRKLQETQYF.

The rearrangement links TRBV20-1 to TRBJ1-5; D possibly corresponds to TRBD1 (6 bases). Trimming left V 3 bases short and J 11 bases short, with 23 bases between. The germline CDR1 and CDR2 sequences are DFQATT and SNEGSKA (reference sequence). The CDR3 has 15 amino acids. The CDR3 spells CSARPGGARPSAQHF. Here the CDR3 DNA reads TGCAGTGCTAGGCCCGGGGGGGCGAGGCCTAGTGCCCAGCATTTT.

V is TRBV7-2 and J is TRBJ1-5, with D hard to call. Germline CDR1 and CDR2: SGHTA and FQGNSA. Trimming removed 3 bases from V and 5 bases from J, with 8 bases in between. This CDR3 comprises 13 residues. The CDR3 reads CASSLIGDQPQHF. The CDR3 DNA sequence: TGTGCCAGCAGCTTGATCGGAGATCAGCCCCAGCATTTT.

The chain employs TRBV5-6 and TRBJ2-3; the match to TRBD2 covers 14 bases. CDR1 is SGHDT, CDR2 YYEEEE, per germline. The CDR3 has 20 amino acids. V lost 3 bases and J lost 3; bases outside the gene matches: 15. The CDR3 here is CASSSLMGLAGEIRTDTQYF. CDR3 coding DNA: TGTGCCAGCAGCTCCCTTATGGGACTAGCGGGAGAGATACGGACAGATACGCAGTATTTT.

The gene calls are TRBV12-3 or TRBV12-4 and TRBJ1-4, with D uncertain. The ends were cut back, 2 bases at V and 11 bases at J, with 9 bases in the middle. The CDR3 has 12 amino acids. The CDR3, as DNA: TGTGCCAGCAGTTTAAGGTTGCGGAAACTGTTTTTT. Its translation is CASSLRLRKLFF.

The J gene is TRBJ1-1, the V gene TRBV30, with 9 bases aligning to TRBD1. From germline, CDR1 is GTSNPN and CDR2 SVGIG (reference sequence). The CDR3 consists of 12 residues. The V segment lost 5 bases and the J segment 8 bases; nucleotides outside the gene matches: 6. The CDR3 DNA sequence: TGTGCCTGGTCCGGGACAGGGTTCGAAGCTTTCTTT. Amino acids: CAWSGTGFEAFF.

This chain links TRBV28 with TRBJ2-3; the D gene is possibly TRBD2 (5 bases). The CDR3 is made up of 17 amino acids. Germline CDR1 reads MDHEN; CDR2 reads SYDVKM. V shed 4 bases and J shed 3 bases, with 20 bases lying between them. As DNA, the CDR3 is TGTGCCAGCAGTTCCGTTAGCTTGCGGGTAATGACAGATACGCAGTATTTT. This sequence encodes CASSSVSLRVMTDTQYF.

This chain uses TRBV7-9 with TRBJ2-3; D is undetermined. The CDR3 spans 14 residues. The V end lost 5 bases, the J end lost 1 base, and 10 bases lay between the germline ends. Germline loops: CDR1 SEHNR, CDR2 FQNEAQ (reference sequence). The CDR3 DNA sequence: TGTGCCAGCAGCCTGACTCGACGCACAGATACGCAGTATTTT. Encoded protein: CASSLTRRTDTQYF.

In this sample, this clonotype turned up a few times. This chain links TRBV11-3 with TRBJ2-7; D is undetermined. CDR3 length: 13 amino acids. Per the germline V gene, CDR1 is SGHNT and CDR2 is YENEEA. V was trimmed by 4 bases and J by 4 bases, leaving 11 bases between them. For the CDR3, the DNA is TGTGCCAGCAGCTCGGGTTTTGGGTACGAGCAGTACTTC. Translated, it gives CASSSGFGYEQYF.

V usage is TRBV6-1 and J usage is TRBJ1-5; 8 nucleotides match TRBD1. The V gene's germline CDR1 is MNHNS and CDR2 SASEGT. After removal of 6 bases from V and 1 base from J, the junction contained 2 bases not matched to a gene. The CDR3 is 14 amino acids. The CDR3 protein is CASRDRASNQPQHF. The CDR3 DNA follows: TGTGCCAGCAGGGACAGGGCGAGCAATCAGCCCCAGCATTTT.

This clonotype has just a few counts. In DNA, the CDR3 is TGTGCCACCAGTGGACAGGGCCCCTCGAACACCGGGGAGCTGTTTTTT. Protein sequence: CATSGQGPSNTGELFF. The chain carries TRBV24-1 and TRBJ2-2, with TRBD1 matching over 7 bases. The germline CDR1 and CDR2 sequences are KGHDR and SFDVKD. This CDR3 region has 16 residues. V lost 5 bases to trimming and J lost 0 bases; unmatched junction nucleotides: 5.

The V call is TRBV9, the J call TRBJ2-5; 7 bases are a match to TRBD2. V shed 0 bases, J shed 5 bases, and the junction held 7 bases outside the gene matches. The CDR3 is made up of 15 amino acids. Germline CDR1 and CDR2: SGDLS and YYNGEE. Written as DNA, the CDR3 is TGTGCCAGCAGCGTAGATTCCGGAGCGGGGGAGACCCAGTACTTC. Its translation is CASSVDSGAGETQYF.

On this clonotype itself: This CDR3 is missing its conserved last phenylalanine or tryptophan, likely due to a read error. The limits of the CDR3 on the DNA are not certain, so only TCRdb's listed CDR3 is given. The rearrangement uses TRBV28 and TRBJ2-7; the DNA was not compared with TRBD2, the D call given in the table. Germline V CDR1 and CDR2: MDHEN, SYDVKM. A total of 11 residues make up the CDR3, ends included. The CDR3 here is CASSSGTSLSI.

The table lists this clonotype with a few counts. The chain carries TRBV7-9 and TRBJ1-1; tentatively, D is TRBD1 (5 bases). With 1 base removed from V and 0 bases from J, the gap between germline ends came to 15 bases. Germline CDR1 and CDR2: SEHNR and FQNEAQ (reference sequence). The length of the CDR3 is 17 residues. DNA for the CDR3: TGTGCCAGCAGCTTAGGCTCCGCCGGACACCTGAACACTGAAGCTTTCTTT. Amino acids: CASSLGSAGHLNTEAFF.

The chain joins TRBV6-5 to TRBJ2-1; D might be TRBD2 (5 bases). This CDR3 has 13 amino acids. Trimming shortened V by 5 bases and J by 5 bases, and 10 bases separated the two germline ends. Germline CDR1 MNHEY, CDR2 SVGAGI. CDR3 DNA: TGTGCCAGCAGTCATCGGCGGGACAATGAGCAGTTCTTC. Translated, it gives CASSHRRDNEQFF.